The 26 T cell receptor beta chains reported below all come from one sample, sequenced in a study of T and B cells in COVID-19 patients. From blood, roughly 250-500 ng of genomic DNA served as TRB template. TRB rearrangements were amplified by multiplex PCR with BIOMED2 TRB-A/B primers. TCRdb re-called the multiplex PCR reads with MiXCR, one entry per CDR3 protein. The repertoire holds approximately 11,000 distinct CDR3 sequences, with 33% as singletons. The specimen was blood. The receptor source for this set is a human donor with active COVID-19.

Within the sample, this clonotype is medium-sized. This chain uses TRBV6-2 or TRBV6-3 with TRBJ2-3; 13 bases are shared with TRBD2. The germline CDR1 and CDR2 sequences are MNHEY and SVGEGT. The V gene end was trimmed by 2 bases and the J gene end by 4 bases; junction bases not matched to a gene: 12. The CDR3 runs to 19 residues. For the CDR3, the DNA is TGTGCCAGCAGTTACCGCGGGACTAGCGGGGCCACGGGGGCAGATACGCAGTATTTT. Translated: CASSYRGTSGATGADTQYF.

The chain uses TRBV9 and TRBJ2-2; no clear D gene. Germline values: CDR1 SGDLS, CDR2 YYNGEE. The CDR3 has 14 residues. Trimming cost V 4 bases and J 1 base, with 8 bases left between them. DNA of the CDR3: TGTGCCAGCAGCCAAGGATTGAACACCGGGGAGCTGTTTTTT. It encodes CASSQGLNTGELFF.

A few counts support this clonotype. The genes are TRBV6-5 and TRBJ1-2; 10 bases fit TRBD1. The CDR3 runs 15 residues. The ends lost 5 bases at V and 2 bases at J; junction bases unmatched: 5. The germline V gene encodes CDR1 MNHEY and CDR2 SVGAGI. CDR3 amino acids: CASSTEGQGNYGYTF. CDR3 bases: TGTGCCAGCAGTACAGAGGGACAGGGGAACTATGGCTACACCTTC.

The rearrangement uses TRBV5-1 and TRBJ2-1, with 8 bases matching TRBD1. CDR1 is SGHRS and CDR2 is YFSETQ in the germline V gene. The J segment lost 5 bases and the V segment lost 5 bases, leaving 6 bases of the junction unmatched. The CDR3 sequence is 14 residues long. CDR3 DNA: TGCGCCAGCAGGGGGACAGGCCTTCACAATGAGCAGTTCTTC. Translating gives CASRGTGLHNEQFF.

The chain is built from TRBV20-1 and TRBJ2-3; D not resolved. Germline assignment: CDR1 DFQATT and CDR2 SNEGSKA (reference sequence). Trimming cost V 4 bases and J 4 bases, with 15 bases left between them. This CDR3 is 14 amino acids long. As DNA, the CDR3 is TGCAGTGCTACGGGCGGTTCGAGTTCAGATACGCAGTATTTT. Translating gives CSATGGSSSDTQYF.

This sequence joins TRBV5-6 and TRBJ2-6; possibly TRBD1 or TRBD2 for D (5 bases each). Trimming shortened V by 0 bases and J by 0 bases, and 10 bases separated the two germline ends. CDR3 length: 17 amino acids. The germline gives CDR1 SGHDT, CDR2 YYEEEE. The CDR3 protein is CASSLGGANSGANVLTF. The CDR3 DNA follows: TGTGCCAGCAGCTTGGGAGGGGCAAACTCTGGGGCCAACGTCCTGACTTTC.

The gene calls are TRBV7-9 and TRBJ2-1, with D perhaps TRBD2 (6 bases). The CDR3 spans 14 residues. With 1 base removed from V and 4 bases from J, the gap between germline ends came to 8 bases. Germline-derived CDR1 and CDR2 are SEHNR and FQNEAQ (reference sequence). The CDR3: CASSLVGLYNEQFF. CDR3 bases: TGTGCCAGCAGCTTAGTGGGACTTTACAATGAGCAGTTCTTC.

The chain joins TRBV27 to TRBJ2-7; TRBD2 matches 13 bases. The CDR3 is 16 amino acids. The ends lost 2 bases at V and 0 bases at J; junction bases unmatched: 1. Germline V CDR1 and CDR2: MNHEY, SMNVEV (reference sequence). CDR3 DNA: TGTGCCAGCAGTTTAGGGACTAGCGGGGCCTCCTACGAGCAGTACTTC. Translated: CASSLGTSGASYEQYF.

This chain's CDR3 is CASKTSGGATGELFF. CDR3 nucleotide sequence: TGTGCCAGCAAAACTAGCGGGGGGGCGACCGGGGAGCTGTTTTTT. The chain has TRBV12-3 or TRBV12-4 and TRBJ2-2; 13 nucleotides line up with TRBD2. The CDR3 spans 15 residues. V lost 7 bases to trimming and J lost 5 bases; unmatched junction nucleotides: 4.

This clonotype was counted once. J is TRBJ1-4 and V is TRBV5-1; possibly TRBD1 for D (5 bases). Deletions cut 6 bases from V and 4 bases from J, with 13 bases between. CDR3 length: 14 amino acids. CDR1 SGHRS and CDR2 YFSETQ come from the germline V gene. CDR3 in amino acids: CASTDSPLNEKLFF. CDR3 coding DNA: TGCGCCAGCACCGACAGCCCCCTTAATGAAAAACTGTTTTTT.

The rearrangement uses TRBV12-3 or TRBV12-4 and TRBJ2-1; TRBD2 matches at 10 bases. This CDR3 has 16 residues. Trimming at V came to 7 bases and at J to 8 bases, leaving 14 bases not matched to a gene. The CDR3 protein is CASTERSSGGGDEQFF. In DNA, the CDR3 is TGTGCCAGCACCGAACGTTCTAGCGGGGGCGGGGATGAGCAGTTCTTC.

This clonotype was counted a few times. J is TRBJ1-1 and V is TRBV7-9; no clear D. The germline CDR1 and CDR2 sequences are SEHNR and FQNEAQ (reference sequence). V lost 3 bases to trimming and J lost 3 bases, with 17 bases between them. The CDR3 is 16 residues long. The CDR3 DNA is TGTGCCAGCAGCTTTGAGTCCTTTAGCGTAGACACTGAAGCTTTCTTT. Translating gives CASSFESFSVDTEAFF. The variable domain in full, with the rest retrieved from reference TRBV7-9 and TRBJ1-1, is DTGVSQNPRHKITKRGQNVTFRCDPISEHNRLYWYRQTLGQGPEFLTYFQNEAQLEKSRLLSDRFSAERPKGSFSTLEIQRTEQGDSAMYLCASSFESFSVDTEAFFGQGTRLTVV.

A remark on this clonotype: A read error may explain this, as a much larger clone is one base away. The chain is built from TRBV19 and TRBJ1-1, with TRBD1 matching over 8 bases. The V gene's germline CDR1 is LNHDA and CDR2 SQIVND (reference sequence). The V and J ends lost 4 bases and 1 base, in that order; junction bases with no gene match: 14. The CDR3 sequence is 18 residues long. As DNA, the CDR3 is TGTGCCAGTAGTACCAGGGGGCGGACAGGGAATTGGAACACTGAAGCTTTCTTT. Translated: CASSTRGRTGNWNTEAFF.

This clonotype rates as medium-sized. The chain has TRBV6-5 and TRBJ2-1; no reliable D call. V lost 6 bases, J lost 5 bases, and 11 bases lay in between. This CDR3 comprises 13 residues. The germline gives CDR1 MNHEY, CDR2 SVGAGI. The CDR3 loop reads CASRGPLHNEQFF. The CDR3 DNA is TGTGCCAGCAGAGGACCCCTCCACAATGAGCAGTTCTTC.

The V call is TRBV27, the J call TRBJ2-3; D perhaps matches TRBD2 (6 bases). V gave up 6 bases and J gave up 2 bases, with 12 bases separating them. Per the germline V gene, CDR1 is MNHEY and CDR2 is SMNVEV (reference sequence). The length of the CDR3 is 14 residues. CDR3 in DNA: TGTGCCAGCAGCCCAGGGACTTTCACAGATACGCAGTATTTT. It is translated as CASSPGTFTDTQYF.

This rearrangement joins TRBV19 to TRBJ1-3; tentative D call: TRBD1 (5 bases). Germline CDR1 reads LNHDA; CDR2 reads SQIVND (reference sequence). V shed 7 bases and J shed 0 bases, with 10 bases lying between them. The CDR3 totals 14 residues. The CDR3 spells CASIRDFSGNTIYF. The CDR3 bases are TGTGCCAGTATCCGGGACTTCTCTGGAAACACCATATATTTT.

This clonotype showed up just once. V usage is TRBV6-5 and J usage is TRBJ1-5, with D possibly being TRBD1 (6 bases). This CDR3 has 16 residues. V lost 6 bases and J 6 bases, leaving 21 bases between the germline ends. Germline loops: CDR1 MNHEY, CDR2 SVGAGI. CDR3 coding DNA: TGTGCCAGCAGAAAGATTACCGGGACAAACACTCAGCCCCAGCATTTT. Residues: CASRKITGTNTQPQHF.

This rearrangement joins TRBV19 to TRBJ1-1; no definite D call. CDR1 and CDR2 (germline): LNHDA, SQIVND (reference sequence). Trimming removed 1 base from V and 4 bases from J, with 13 bases in between. The length of the CDR3 is 15 residues. The CDR3, as DNA: TGTGCCAGTAGTATAGGCGTGAATTCGGCCACTGAAGCTTTCTTT. This encodes CASSIGVNSATEAFF.

The chain recombines TRBV28 with TRBJ2-1; 9 nucleotides align to TRBD1. Per the germline V gene, CDR1 is MDHEN and CDR2 is SYDVKM. The CDR3 loop spans 17 amino acids. Trimming at V came to 6 bases and at J to 6 bases, leaving 15 bases not matched to a gene. CDR3 loop: CASSLNSRDRESNEQFF. CDR3 coding DNA: TGTGCCAGCAGCCTTAATTCCCGGGACAGGGAGAGCAATGAGCAGTTCTTC.

The chain carries TRBV4-3 and TRBJ1-5; D might be TRBD1 (5 bases). Trimming took off 6 bases at V and 6 bases at J, with 21 bases between the two ends. The V gene's germline CDR1 is LGHNA and CDR2 YSLEER. The CDR3 contains 16 residues. The DNA for the CDR3 is TGCGCCAGCAGTCAGGGTCATTCCGACCCTTTTCAGCCCCAGCATTTT. Translation gives CASSQGHSDPFQPQHF.

This clonotype is termed medium-sized. The V gene is TRBV15, the J gene TRBJ2-1, with 9 bases that match TRBD1. Germline loops: CDR1 LNHNV, CDR2 YYDKDF (reference sequence). Germline trimming cut 3 bases from V and 5 bases from J; bases unmatched to any gene: 5. This CDR3 contains 15 residues. CDR3 loop: CATSRGQGRNNEQFF. CDR3 nucleotides: TGTGCCACCAGCAGGGGACAGGGAAGGAACAATGAGCAGTTCTTC.

This clonotype counts as medium-sized (0.01 to 0.1%). The rearrangement joins TRBV29-1 to TRBJ2-3; TRBD2 is a possible D gene (6 bases). CDR1 is SQVTM and CDR2 is ANQGSEA in the germline V gene. Deletions cut 6 bases from V and 2 bases from J, with 12 bases between. This CDR3 has 13 residues. The CDR3 is CSVRRDTTDTQYF. CDR3 DNA: TGCAGCGTAAGGCGGGATACCACAGATACGCAGTATTTT.

The gene calls are TRBV10-3 and TRBJ1-2; a possible D gene is TRBD1 (6 bases). The CDR3 runs 14 residues. Germline values: CDR1 ENHRY, CDR2 SYGVKD. Trimming shortened V by 3 bases and J by 8 bases, and 16 bases separated the two germline ends. The CDR3 bases are TGTGCCATCAGTGAAGTGGAGGGGCAGGGGGGCTACACCTTC. It codes for CAISEVEGQGGYTF.

Notes on this clonotype: This may be a read error, as it is one base from a much larger clone. The genes are TRBV6-5 and TRBJ2-7; D is possibly TRBD2 (6 bases). V was clipped by 6 bases and J by 6 bases, with 9 bases between them. Germline CDR1 reads MNHEY; CDR2 reads SVGAGI. The CDR3 totals 11 residues. CDR3 nucleotides: TGTGCCAGCAGCCCCGGGGGCGAGCAGTACTTC. It encodes CASSPGGEQYF.

The chain employs TRBV20-1 and TRBJ1-6; D is unresolved. V was cut by 0 bases and J by 4 bases, with 10 bases left in between. The germline V gene encodes CDR1 DFQATT and CDR2 SNEGSKA (reference sequence). This CDR3 region has 15 residues. CDR3 in DNA: TGCAGTGCTAGAGATGAGGGTTCGTATAATTCACCCCTCCACTTT. The encoded protein is CSARDEGSYNSPLHF.

Regarding this clonotype: A much larger clone is a single base away; this may be a read error. The CDR3 spells CASSYRGTSGATGAGTQYF. The CDR3 DNA reads TGTGCCAGCAGTTACCGCGGGACTAGCGGGGCCACGGGGGCAGGTACGCAGTATTTT. The rearrangement links TRBV27 to TRBJ2-3; 13 nucleotides line up with TRBD2. Germline V gene data show CDR1 as MNHEY and CDR2 as SMNVEV (reference sequence). J was trimmed by 8 bases and V by 4 bases; bases with no gene match: 18. The CDR3 is 19 amino acids.